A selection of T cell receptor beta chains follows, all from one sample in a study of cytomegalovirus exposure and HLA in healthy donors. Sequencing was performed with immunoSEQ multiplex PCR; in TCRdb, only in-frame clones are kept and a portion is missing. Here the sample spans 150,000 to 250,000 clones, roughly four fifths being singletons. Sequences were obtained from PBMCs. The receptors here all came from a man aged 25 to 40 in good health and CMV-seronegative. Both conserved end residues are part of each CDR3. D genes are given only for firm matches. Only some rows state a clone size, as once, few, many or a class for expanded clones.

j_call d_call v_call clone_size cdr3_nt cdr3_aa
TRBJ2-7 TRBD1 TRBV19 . TGTGCCAGTAGTATGACAGGGGAAAAGCAGTACTTC CASSMTGEKQYF
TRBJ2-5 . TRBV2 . TGTGCCAGCAGTGAAGCGCTTCGGCTCGCTGGGCAGACCCAGTACTTC CASSEALRLAGQTQYF
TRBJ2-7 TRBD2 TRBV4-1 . TGCGCCAGCAGCCCAAGGGTACTAGCGGATAACTACGAGCAGTACTTC CASSPRVLADNYEQYF
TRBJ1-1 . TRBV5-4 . TGTGCCAGCAGCAACCAGGGCAGGGGCGAAGCTTTCTTT CASSNQGRGEAFF
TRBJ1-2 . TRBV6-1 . TGTGCCAGCAGTGATGGACAAACGGAATATGGCTACACCTTC CASSDGQTEYGYTF
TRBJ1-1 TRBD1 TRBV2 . TGTGCCAGCAGTGAATACAGGGGTTTAGGGAACACTGAAGCTTTCTTT CASSEYRGLGNTEAFF
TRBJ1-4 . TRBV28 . TGTGCCAGCAGTTTAGACGGAGTAGAAAAACTGTTTTTT CASSLDGVEKLFF
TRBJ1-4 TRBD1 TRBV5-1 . TGCGCCAGCGACCCTGGAGGGGGCGGAAGTGAAAAACTGTTTTTT CASDPGGGGSEKLFF
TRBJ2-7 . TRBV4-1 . TGCGCCAGCAGCCATCCAGGGGAATACGAGCAGTACTTC CASSHPGEYEQYF
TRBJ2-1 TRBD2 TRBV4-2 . TGTGCCAGCAGCCAAGAGTCCGGACTAGCGGGATACAATGAGCAGTTCTTC CASSQESGLAGYNEQFF
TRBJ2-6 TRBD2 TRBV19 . TGTGCCAGTAGTATAGTAGCGGGAGGGCCTGGGGCCAACGTCCTGACTTTC CASSIVAGGPGANVLTF
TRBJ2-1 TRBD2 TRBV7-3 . TGTGCCAGCAGCTTAACGTGGGGAGGGACCTACAATGAGCAGTTCTTC CASSLTWGGTYNEQFF
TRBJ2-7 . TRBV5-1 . TGCGCCAGCAGCTTGGGATCGGGGTTCGACGAGCAGTACTTC CASSLGSGFDEQYF
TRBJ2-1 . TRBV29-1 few TGCAGCGTTGGACCAGCTAAGGCCCCGGTGGGCCGTGAGCAGTTCTTC CSVGPAKAPVGREQFF
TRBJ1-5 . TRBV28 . TGTGCCAGCAGCCCGGACAGTCCTTCAGCCCAGCATTTT CASSPDSPSAQHF
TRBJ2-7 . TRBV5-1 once TGCGCCAGCAGCCTAGAAGGGAGCCCCCGGGGGGAGCAGTACTTC CASSLEGSPRGEQYF